A single sample is the source of the 25 T cell receptor beta chains below, sequenced in a study of T cell clonotyping in hematopoietic cell transplantation. Data came from immunoSEQ multiplex PCR; TCRdb stores just in-frame clones and leaves some out. Here the sample spans more than 5,500 clones, roughly nine tenths being singletons. Sequenced material: peripheral blood mononuclear cells, taken 180 days after allogeneic stem cell transplant. These receptors all come from a female patient aged 45-65 years who had an allogeneic stem cell transplant from an unrelated donor, so the T cells may come from the graft donor. Some clones in this sample may be carry-over from other donors' samples.

This CDR3 is CASGQGYEQYF. The CDR3 DNA is TGTGCCAGCGGACAGGGCTACGAGCAGTACTTC. The gene calls are TRBV11-2 and TRBJ2-7, with 8 bases fitting TRBD1. The germline gives CDR1 SGHAT, CDR2 FQNNGV. J lost 3 bases, V lost 8 bases, and 0 bases had no gene match. The CDR3 runs to 11 residues.

The chain carries TRBV4-1 and TRBJ2-1, with 9 nucleotides matching TRBD1. Germline V gene sequence: CDR1 MGHRA, CDR2 YSYEKL. The CDR3 totals 14 residues. With 3 bases clipped from V and 6 bases from J, the junction kept 3 bases outside the gene matches. The CDR3 reads CASSHLTGGNEQFF. DNA for the CDR3: TGCGCCAGCAGCCACCTGACAGGGGGCAATGAGCAGTTCTTC.

V gene TRBV30 combines with J gene TRBJ1-2; 7 bases are shared with TRBD1. The CDR3 covers 15 residues. V was pared by 1 base and J by 6 bases, with 11 bases of the junction left unmatched. The germline CDR1 and CDR2 sequences are GTSNPN and SVGIG (reference sequence). The CDR3 DNA follows: TGTGCCTGGAGTGCCCGACAGGGTGGAGTGGATGGCTACACCTTC. Amino acids: CAWSARQGGVDGYTF.

The chain uses TRBV10-3 and TRBJ1-1, with D perhaps matching TRBD1 (6 bases). Germline V gene sequence: CDR1 ENHRY, CDR2 SYGVKD. This CDR3 is built from 15 residues. Trimming took 8 bases from V and 5 from J, leaving 21 bases between them. In DNA form, the CDR3 reads TGTGCCATCTCGCCCGTTGGGGGGGCAAGAACTGAAGCTTTCTTT. It encodes CAISPVGGARTEAFF.

The chain recombines TRBV25-1 with TRBJ1-2; no firm D call. V was pared by 5 bases and J by 4 bases, with 14 bases between. CDR3 length equals 14 residues. CDR1 is MGHDK, CDR2 SYGVNS, per germline. The CDR3 protein is CASSPPWEVYGYTF. The DNA for the CDR3 is TGTGCCAGCAGTCCTCCCTGGGAAGTCTATGGCTACACCTTC.

The CDR3 region is CSVGTGDLLEQYF. The DNA of the CDR3 is TGCAGCGTTGGGACAGGGGACCTACTGGAGCAGTACTTC. The chain recombines TRBV29-1 with TRBJ2-7; TRBD1 agrees at 9 bases. Unmatched junction bases numbered 8, after V lost 4 bases and J lost 7 bases. The CDR3 consists of 13 residues. Germline CDR1 is SQVTM and CDR2 is ANQGSEA.

The V call is TRBV7-3, the J call TRBJ1-3, with 9 nucleotides matching TRBD1. V dropped 3 bases and J dropped 2; count of bases not matched to a gene: 5. Germline CDR1 and CDR2: SGHTA and FQGTGA. This CDR3 is 16 amino acids long. The CDR3 sequence is CASSLAGTGTGNTIYF. CDR3 in DNA: TGTGCCAGCAGCTTGGCCGGGACAGGGACTGGAAACACCATATATTTT.

V usage is TRBV25-1 and J usage is TRBJ2-5; the match to TRBD2 covers 8 bases. Germline assignment: CDR1 MGHDK and CDR2 SYGVNS. V shed 5 bases and J 5 bases; nucleotides not matched to a gene: 19. The length of the CDR3 is 18 residues. Here the CDR3 DNA reads TGTGCCAGCAGTCCCCCCATTGGCGGGGGGATTGGGGGTGAGACCCAGTACTTC. It specifies CASSPPIGGGIGGETQYF.

The chain joins TRBV5-1 to TRBJ1-1, with 10 bases identical to TRBD1. This CDR3 has 18 residues. V lost 1 base and J lost 4; bases outside the gene matches: 13. Germline-derived CDR1 and CDR2 are SGHRS and YFSETQ. The CDR3 DNA reads TGCGCCAGCAGCTTGTTCGTGACAGGGGGCCTATCGGTCACTGAAGCTTTCTTT. Its protein product is CASSLFVTGGLSVTEAFF.

The chain joins TRBV28 to TRBJ1-3, with no clear D. Germline CDR1 is MDHEN and CDR2 is SYDVKM. The CDR3 spans 15 residues. The V end was cut by 7 bases, the J end by 0 bases, with 13 bases between. CDR3 sequence (DNA): TGTGCCAGCACCCCTCAGGATATCTCTGGAAACACCATATATTTT. It codes for CASTPQDISGNTIYF.

V gene TRBV6-6 combines with J gene TRBJ1-2, with a weak D call TRBD1 (5 bases). Germline V gene lookup returns CDR1 MNHNY and CDR2 SVGAGI (reference sequence). V was cut by 3 bases and J by 0 bases, with 11 bases left in between. This CDR3 is 15 amino acids long. In DNA, the CDR3 is TGTGCCAGCAGTTATAGCGGGGCCTCTAACTATGGCTACACCTTC. It specifies CASSYSGASNYGYTF.

This sequence joins TRBV19 and TRBJ2-3; 12 nucleotides line up with TRBD2. Trimming at V came to 2 bases and at J to 1 base, leaving 7 bases not matched to a gene. CDR1 and CDR2 from the germline V gene are LNHDA and SQIVND (reference sequence). The CDR3 covers 18 residues. CDR3 in DNA: TGTGCCAGTAGTATAAATCCTAGCGGGGGGGGTCGCACAGATACGCAGTATTTT. Protein sequence: CASSINPSGGGRTDTQYF.

CDR3 coding DNA: TGTGCCAGCAGCCACAGACAGGGGGCGGAGGGCCCCTATAATTCACCCCTCCACTTT. It codes for CASSHRQGAEGPYNSPLHF. J is TRBJ1-6 and V is TRBV7-9; TRBD1 aligns across 10 bases. Trimming at V came to 5 bases and at J to 2 bases, leaving 12 bases not matched to a gene. CDR3 size: 19 residues. CDR1 SEHNR and CDR2 FQNEAQ come from the germline V gene (reference sequence). Based on the CDR3 plus reference TRBV7-9 and TRBJ1-6, the full variable domain is DTGVSQNPRHKITKRGQNVTFRCDPISEHNRLYWYRQTLGQGPEFLTYFQNEAQLEKSRLLSDRFSAERPKGSFSTLEIQRTEQGDSAMYLCASSHRQGAEGPYNSPLHFGNGTRLTVT.

This rearrangement joins TRBV7-9 to TRBJ2-7, with D tentatively TRBD2 (6 bases). The CDR3 consists of 13 residues. Deletions cut 4 bases from V and 5 bases from J, with 12 bases between. Germline assignment: CDR1 SEHNR and CDR2 FQNEAQ (reference sequence). The CDR3 bases are TGTGCCAGCAGCTACGGGGGACTCAACGAGCAGTACTTC. It codes for CASSYGGLNEQYF.

This chain links TRBV5-8 with TRBJ2-7; D is perhaps TRBD1 (5 bases). CDR3 length equals 14 residues. Germline V gene lookup returns CDR1 SGHTS and CDR2 YDEGEE. V was shortened by 1 base and J by 0 bases, with 8 bases between the two germline ends. CDR3 amino acids: CASSLRGLSYEQYF. The CDR3 nucleotides are TGTGCCAGCAGCTTGAGGGGTCTCTCCTACGAGCAGTACTTC. The full variable domain, in which reference TRBV5-8 and TRBJ2-7 provide the parts outside the CDR3, is EAGVTQSPTHLIKTRGQQATLRCSPISGHTSVYWYQQALGLGLQFLLWYDEGEERNRGNFPPRFSGRQFPNYSSELNVNALELEDSALYLCASSLRGLSYEQYFGPGTRLTVT.

The CDR3 nucleotides are TGTGCCAGCAGCGTAGATCGGGGGGACAAAGATACGCAGTATTTT. It yields the protein CASSVDRGDKDTQYF. The chain is built from TRBV9 and TRBJ2-3; maybe TRBD2 (7 bases). Germline V gene lookup returns CDR1 SGDLS and CDR2 YYNGEE. V was cut by 0 bases and J by 5 bases, with 13 bases left in between. This CDR3 has 15 residues.

The gene calls are TRBV4-2 and TRBJ2-2; D may be TRBD1 (7 bases). This CDR3 has 16 residues. Looked up from germline, CDR1 is LGHNA and CDR2 is YNFKEQ. The germline V and J ends were trimmed by 1 base and 6 bases, with 15 bases remaining between them. DNA for the CDR3: TGTGCCAGCAGCCAAGGTTGGACAGGAGGGTCCGGGGAGCTGTTTTTT. Translated: CASSQGWTGGSGELFF.

This chain connects TRBV5-1 to TRBJ1-1; D is uncertain. V was clipped by 5 bases and J by 4 bases, with 12 bases between them. The CDR3 is 13 amino acids. Germline V gene lookup returns CDR1 SGHRS and CDR2 YFSETQ. In DNA form, the CDR3 reads TGCGCCAGCAGTCCTACAGTGGCCACTGAAGCTTTCTTT. It encodes CASSPTVATEAFF.

V gene TRBV6-1 combines with J gene TRBJ2-3; D is unresolved. CDR1 and CDR2 from the germline V gene are MNHNS and SASEGT. The CDR3 consists of 13 residues. V was cut by 5 bases and J by 0 bases, with 6 bases left in between. As DNA, the CDR3 is TGTGCCAGCAGTTTACAGAGCACAGATACGCAGTATTTT. Translated, it gives CASSLQSTDTQYF.

V is TRBV9 and J is TRBJ1-4, with unresolved D. The germline V and J ends were trimmed by 4 bases and 4 bases, with 14 bases remaining between them. The CDR3 is 15 amino acids. Germline V gives CDR1 SGDLS, CDR2 YYNGEE. CDR3 sequence (DNA): TGTGCCAGCAGCCCCGGGCCTCTGTTTAATGAAAAACTGTTTTTT. Its protein is CASSPGPLFNEKLFF.

The chain carries TRBV19 and TRBJ1-5, with 7 bases identical to TRBD1. J lost 0 bases, V lost 5 bases, and 10 bases had no gene match. CDR1 and CDR2 (germline): LNHDA, SQIVND (reference sequence). The CDR3 extends over 17 amino acids. The CDR3 here is CASSWTGHVYSNQPQHF. The DNA for the CDR3 is TGTGCCAGTAGTTGGACAGGCCATGTCTATAGCAATCAGCCCCAGCATTTT.

The chain employs TRBV4-2 and TRBJ1-2; possible D gene TRBD1, 6 bases. Germline CDR1 is LGHNA and CDR2 is YNFKEQ. This CDR3 has 16 amino acids. V was clipped by 10 bases and J by 3 bases, with 24 bases between them. The CDR3 loop is CATLPSTGGRDYGYTF. The CDR3 coding sequence is TGTGCCACCCTCCCCTCCACGGGGGGGCGCGACTATGGCTACACCTTC.

The CDR3 DNA reads as TGTGCCTGGAGTGCGCAGCGGGGGGGCACAGATACGCAGTATTTT. As protein: CAWSAQRGGTDTQYF. The gene calls are TRBV30 and TRBJ2-3; 9 positions agree with TRBD2. The CDR3 is 15 amino acids. The J segment lost 1 base and the V segment lost 1 base, leaving 3 bases of the junction unmatched. Germline assignment: CDR1 GTSNPN and CDR2 SVGIG (reference sequence).

The chain recombines TRBV28 with TRBJ1-2; D is unclear. The germline V and J ends were trimmed by 6 bases and 2 bases, with 7 bases remaining between them. From germline, CDR1 is MDHEN and CDR2 SYDVKM. CDR3 length equals 12 residues. The CDR3 nucleotides are TGTGCCAGCAGGGAGGGCAACTATGGCTACACCTTC. This encodes CASREGNYGYTF.

V is TRBV5-1 and J is TRBJ2-7; 8 bases are shared with TRBD1. J lost 3 bases, V lost 3 bases, and 8 bases had no gene match. Germline V gene sequence: CDR1 SGHRS, CDR2 YFSETQ. There are 15 residues in the CDR3. The CDR3 loop is CASSSGQGNLYEQYF. The DNA of the CDR3 is TGCGCCAGCAGCTCTGGACAGGGAAACCTCTACGAGCAGTACTTC.